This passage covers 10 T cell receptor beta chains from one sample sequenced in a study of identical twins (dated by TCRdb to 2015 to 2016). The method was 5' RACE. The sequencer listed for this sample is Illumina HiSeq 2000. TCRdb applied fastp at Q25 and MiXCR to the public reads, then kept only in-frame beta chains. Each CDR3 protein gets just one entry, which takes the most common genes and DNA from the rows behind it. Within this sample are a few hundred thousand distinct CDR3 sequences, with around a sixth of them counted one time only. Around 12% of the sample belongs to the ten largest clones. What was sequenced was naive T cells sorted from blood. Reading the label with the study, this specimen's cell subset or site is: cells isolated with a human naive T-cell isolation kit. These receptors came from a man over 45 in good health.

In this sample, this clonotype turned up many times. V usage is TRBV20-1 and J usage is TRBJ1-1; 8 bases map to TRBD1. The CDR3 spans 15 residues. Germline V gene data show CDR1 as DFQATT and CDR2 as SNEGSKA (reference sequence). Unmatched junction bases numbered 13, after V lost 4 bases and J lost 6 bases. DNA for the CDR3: TGCAGTGCTACCAATTGGGGGACAGGAGGCGCTGAAGCTTTCTTT. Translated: CSATNWGTGGAEAFF.

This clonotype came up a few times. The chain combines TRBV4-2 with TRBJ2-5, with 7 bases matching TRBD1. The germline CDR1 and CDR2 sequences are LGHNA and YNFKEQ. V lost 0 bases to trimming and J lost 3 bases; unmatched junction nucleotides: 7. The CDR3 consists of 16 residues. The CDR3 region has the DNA TGTGCCAGCAGCCAAGATGGTGAGGGGGCCAAAGAGACCCAGTACTTC. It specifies CASSQDGEGAKETQYF.

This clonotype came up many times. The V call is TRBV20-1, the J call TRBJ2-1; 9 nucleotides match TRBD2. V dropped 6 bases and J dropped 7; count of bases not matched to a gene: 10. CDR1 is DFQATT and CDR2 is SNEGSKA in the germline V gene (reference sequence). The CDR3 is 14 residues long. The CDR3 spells CSAGGAGGPNEQFF. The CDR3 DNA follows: TGCAGTGCCGGCGGAGCGGGGGGTCCAAATGAGCAGTTCTTC.

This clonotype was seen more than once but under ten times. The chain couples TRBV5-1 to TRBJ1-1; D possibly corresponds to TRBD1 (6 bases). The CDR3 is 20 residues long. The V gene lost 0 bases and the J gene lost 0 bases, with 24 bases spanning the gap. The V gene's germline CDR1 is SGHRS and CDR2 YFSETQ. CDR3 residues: CASSLEGFTGTNSMNTEAFF. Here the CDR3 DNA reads TGCGCCAGCAGCTTGGAGGGCTTTACAGGGACCAACAGTATGAACACTGAAGCTTTCTTT. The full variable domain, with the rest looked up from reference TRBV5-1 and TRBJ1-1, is KAGVTQTPRYLIKTRGQQVTLSCSPISGHRSVSWYQQTPGQGLQFLFEYFSETQRNKGNFPGRFSGRQFSNSRSEMNVSTLELGDSALYLCASSLEGFTGTNSMNTEAFFGQGTRLTVV.

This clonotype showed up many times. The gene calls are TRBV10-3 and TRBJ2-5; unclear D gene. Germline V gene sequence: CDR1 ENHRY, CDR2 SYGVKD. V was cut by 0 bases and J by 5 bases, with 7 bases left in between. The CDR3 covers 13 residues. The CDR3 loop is CAISESGRETQYF. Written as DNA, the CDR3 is TGTGCCATCAGTGAGTCTGGCCGGGAGACCCAGTACTTC.

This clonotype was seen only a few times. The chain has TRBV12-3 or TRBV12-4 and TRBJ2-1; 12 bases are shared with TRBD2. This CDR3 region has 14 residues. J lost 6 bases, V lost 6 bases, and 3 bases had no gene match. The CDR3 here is CASRLTSGSNEQFF. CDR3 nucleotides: TGTGCCAGCAGACTGACTAGCGGGAGCAATGAGCAGTTCTTC.

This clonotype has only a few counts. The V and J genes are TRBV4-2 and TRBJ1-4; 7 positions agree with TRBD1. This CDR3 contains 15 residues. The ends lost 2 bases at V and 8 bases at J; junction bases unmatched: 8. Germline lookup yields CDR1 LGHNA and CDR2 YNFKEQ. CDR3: CASSQLTGTNEKLFF. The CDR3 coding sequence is TGTGCCAGCAGCCAACTGACAGGGACCAACGAAAAACTGTTTTTT.

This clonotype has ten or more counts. The CDR3 here is CASSLLAGVGEQYF. CDR3 DNA sequence: TGTGCCAGCAGTTTACTAGCGGGAGTCGGCGAGCAGTACTTC. This chain links TRBV12-3 or TRBV12-4 with TRBJ2-7; TRBD2 matches 10 bases. V lost 2 bases and J lost 6; bases outside the gene matches: 4. The CDR3 is 14 amino acids.

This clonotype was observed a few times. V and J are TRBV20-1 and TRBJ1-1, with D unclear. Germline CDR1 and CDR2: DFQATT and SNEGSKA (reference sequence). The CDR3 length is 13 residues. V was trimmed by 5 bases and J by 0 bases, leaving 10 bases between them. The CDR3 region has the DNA TGCAGTGCTGGCAGCCTACTGAACACTGAAGCTTTCTTT. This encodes CSAGSLLNTEAFF.

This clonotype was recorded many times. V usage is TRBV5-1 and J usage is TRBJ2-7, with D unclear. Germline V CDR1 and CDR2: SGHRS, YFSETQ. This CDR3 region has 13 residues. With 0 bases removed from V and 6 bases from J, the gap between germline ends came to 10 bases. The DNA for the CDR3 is TGCGCCAGCAGCTTGGCCGCCGGACCCGAGCAGTACTTC. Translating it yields CASSLAAGPEQYF.